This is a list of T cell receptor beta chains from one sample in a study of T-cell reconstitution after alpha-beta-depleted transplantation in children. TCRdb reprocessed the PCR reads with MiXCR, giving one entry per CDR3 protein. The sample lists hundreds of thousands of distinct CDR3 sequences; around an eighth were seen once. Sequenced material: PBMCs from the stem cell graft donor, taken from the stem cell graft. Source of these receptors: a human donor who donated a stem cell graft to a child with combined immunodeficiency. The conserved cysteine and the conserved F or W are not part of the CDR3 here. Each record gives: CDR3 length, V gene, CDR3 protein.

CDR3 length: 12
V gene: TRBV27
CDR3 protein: ASSFLAGEGEQY

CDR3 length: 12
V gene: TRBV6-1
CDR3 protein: ASTLTDGGNTIY

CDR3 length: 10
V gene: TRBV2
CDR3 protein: ASGGVSNEQF

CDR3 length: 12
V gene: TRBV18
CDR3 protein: ASSPSAGYNEQF

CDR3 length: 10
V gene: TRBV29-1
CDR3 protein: SVYQQSYEQY

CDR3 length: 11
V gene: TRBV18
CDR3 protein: ASSGDFNYGYT

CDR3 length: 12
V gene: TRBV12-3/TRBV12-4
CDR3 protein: ASSLRANAGELF

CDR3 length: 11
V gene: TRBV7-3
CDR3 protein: ASSLTPSNEQF

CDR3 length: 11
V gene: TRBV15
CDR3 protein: ATSRVSVETQY

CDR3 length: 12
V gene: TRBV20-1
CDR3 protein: SARAPEADVTIY

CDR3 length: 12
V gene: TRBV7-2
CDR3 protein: ASSWATSTDTQY

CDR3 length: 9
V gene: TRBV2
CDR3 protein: ASSRPGEQY

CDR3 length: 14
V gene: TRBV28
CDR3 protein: ASSLLRGGGTDTQY

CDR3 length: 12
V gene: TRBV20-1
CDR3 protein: SANGLAGTDTQY

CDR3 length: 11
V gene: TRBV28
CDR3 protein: ASRTTGRETQY

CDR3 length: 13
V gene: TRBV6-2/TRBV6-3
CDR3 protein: ASSPRREMNTEAF

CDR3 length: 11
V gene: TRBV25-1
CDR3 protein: ASREPRQETQY

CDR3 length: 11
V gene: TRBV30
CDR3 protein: AWSPDPRYEQY

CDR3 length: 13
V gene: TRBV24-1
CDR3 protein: ATSDSRTGWYEQY

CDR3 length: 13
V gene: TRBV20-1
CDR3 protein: SARAAALAKNIQY

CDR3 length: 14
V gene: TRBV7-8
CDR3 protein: ASSRSRLASYNEQF

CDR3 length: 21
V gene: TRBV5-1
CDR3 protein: ASSPIGTGFPGTSIAGYNEQF

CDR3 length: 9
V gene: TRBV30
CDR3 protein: AWRQGHEQY

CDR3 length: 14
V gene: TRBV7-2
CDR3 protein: ASSFSGTSSYNEQF

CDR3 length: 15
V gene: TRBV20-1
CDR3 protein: SARDLGLAGGRETQY

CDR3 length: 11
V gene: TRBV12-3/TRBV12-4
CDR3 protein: ASSLRASNEQF

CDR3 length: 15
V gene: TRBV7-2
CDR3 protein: ASSPAPRRTSGGEQY

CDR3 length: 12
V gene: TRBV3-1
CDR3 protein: ASSPSAIQETQY

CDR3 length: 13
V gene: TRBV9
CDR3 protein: ASSVDFAGDYGYT

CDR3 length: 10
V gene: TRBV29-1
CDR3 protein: SVVYLGNEQF

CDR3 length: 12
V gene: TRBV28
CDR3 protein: ASISARGVYEQY

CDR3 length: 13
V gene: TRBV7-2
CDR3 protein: ASSPRDGPNYGYT

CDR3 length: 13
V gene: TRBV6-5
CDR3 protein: ASSLAPGHYNEQF

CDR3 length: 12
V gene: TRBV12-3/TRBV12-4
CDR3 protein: ASRENYSNQPQH

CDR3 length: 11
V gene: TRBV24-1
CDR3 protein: ATSDRHYNEQF

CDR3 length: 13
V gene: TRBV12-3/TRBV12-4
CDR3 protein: ASRTLAGGINPQY

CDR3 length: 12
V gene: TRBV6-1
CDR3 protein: ASSLADRWGGYT

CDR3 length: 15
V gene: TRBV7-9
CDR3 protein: ASSPIEGDSQPYEQY

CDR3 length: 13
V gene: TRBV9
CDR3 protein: ASSVSAGGPREQY

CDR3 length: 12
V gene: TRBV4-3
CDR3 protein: ASSQGYGHNEQF

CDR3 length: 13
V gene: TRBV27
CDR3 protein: ASSFGRGSQETQY

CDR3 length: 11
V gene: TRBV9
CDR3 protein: ASSVAANTEAF

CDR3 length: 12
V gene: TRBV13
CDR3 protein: ASSPPLRGDEQY

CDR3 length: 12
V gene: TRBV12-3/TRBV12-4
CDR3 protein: ASSSQGGTYEQY

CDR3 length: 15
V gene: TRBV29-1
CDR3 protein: SVEGQRGQVNTGELF

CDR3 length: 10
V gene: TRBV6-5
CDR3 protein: ASRGRTDTQY

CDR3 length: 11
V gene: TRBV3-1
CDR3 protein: ASSPTGARGQF

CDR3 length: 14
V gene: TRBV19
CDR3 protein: ASSIAVTLNTGELF

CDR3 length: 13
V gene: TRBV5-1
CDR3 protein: ASSAWTGQYNEQF

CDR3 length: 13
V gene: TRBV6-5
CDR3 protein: ASSYLAGRTGELF

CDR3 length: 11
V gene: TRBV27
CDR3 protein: ASKSSYNSPLH

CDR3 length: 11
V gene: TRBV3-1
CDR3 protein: ASSPPWDTEAF

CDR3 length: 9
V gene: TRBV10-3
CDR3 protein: AISEYAEAF

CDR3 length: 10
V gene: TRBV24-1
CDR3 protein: ATSGALGEQY

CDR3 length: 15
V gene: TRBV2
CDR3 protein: ASSGGYRVRGNQPQH

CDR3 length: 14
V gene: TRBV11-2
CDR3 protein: ASSPRLAGSIGEQY

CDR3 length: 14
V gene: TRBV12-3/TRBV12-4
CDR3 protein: ASRPQSGGHTDTQY

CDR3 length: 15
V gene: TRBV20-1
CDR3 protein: SATAGLAGGSTGELF

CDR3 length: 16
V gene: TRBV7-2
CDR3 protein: ASSLARVSSSYNSPLH